These 25 T cell receptor beta chains were sequenced from one sample in a study of CD8 T cells in ankylosing spondylitis. TCRdb re-analysed the 5' RACE reads in MiXCR, keeping a single row per CDR3 protein. The data hold about 800,000 distinct CDR3 sequences, with 12% observed a single time. Their antigens are not known. Points from the study as a whole: Within ankylosing spondylitis blood, a TCR beta motif made up of seven or eight highly homologous variants appeared to be characteristic.

Source material: blood, either unsorted or a sorted T cell fraction (not recorded which). These receptors originate from a male donor with ankylosing spondylitis.

This clonotype has at least ten counts. This chain joins TRBV7-2 and TRBJ1-6; the D gene is possibly TRBD1 (5 bases). The CDR3 totals 15 residues. Germline values: CDR1 SGHTA, CDR2 FQGNSA. V was cut by 0 bases and J by 8 bases, with 11 bases left in between. The CDR3 is CASSLAGTEYSPLHF. The CDR3 DNA sequence: TGTGCCAGCAGCTTAGCAGGGACTGAGTATTCACCCCTCCACTTT.

This clonotype was seen a few times. CDR3 amino acids: CASSQEHRATEAFF. The CDR3 coding sequence is TGCGCCAGCAGCCAAGAGCACCGGGCCACTGAAGCTTTCTTT. The chain uses TRBV4-3 and TRBJ1-1, with D unclear. The CDR3 is 14 amino acids. Trimming removed 0 bases from V and 4 bases from J, with 9 bases in between. CDR1 and CDR2 (germline): LGHNA, YSLEER.

The rearrangement uses TRBV6-5 and TRBJ2-4; D remains ambiguous. CDR3 length equals 16 residues. Germline assignment: CDR1 MNHEY and CDR2 SVGAGI. V lost 2 bases and J lost 0, with 11 bases in between. The CDR3 nucleotides read TGTGCCAGCAGTTACAACGACGGGTTAGCCAAAAACATTCAGTACTTC. As protein: CASSYNDGLAKNIQYF.

This clonotype has a count of ten or more. This chain joins TRBV5-5 and TRBJ1-4; D might be TRBD1 (5 bases). This CDR3 region has 14 residues. V was trimmed by 9 bases and J by 4 bases, leaving 16 bases between them. From germline, CDR1 is SGHKS and CDR2 YYEKEE (reference sequence). The CDR3 DNA reads as TGTGCCACCGGGGCTACAGTGAGTAATGAAAAACTGTTTTTT. It specifies CATGATVSNEKLFF.

This clonotype was seen ten or more times. The chain is built from TRBV10-3 and TRBJ2-1; D remains unclear. The V gene's germline CDR1 is ENHRY and CDR2 SYGVKD. Trimming removed 3 bases from V and 8 bases from J, with 17 bases in between. This CDR3 has 15 residues. CDR3 residues: CAISDAWISRDEQFF. CDR3 sequence (DNA): TGTGCCATCAGTGATGCGTGGATTTCCAGAGATGAGCAGTTCTTC.

There are a few counts of this clonotype. The gene calls are TRBV4-3 and TRBJ2-1; D perhaps matches TRBD1 (5 bases). V was clipped by 0 bases and J by 5 bases, with 8 bases between them. The CDR3 has 14 amino acids. Germline V gene data show CDR1 as LGHNA and CDR2 as YSLEER. CDR3 loop: CASSQDSRDNEQFF. The CDR3 DNA sequence: TGCGCCAGCAGCCAAGATAGCAGGGACAATGAGCAGTTCTTC.

The chain recombines TRBV7-9 with TRBJ2-7, with 7 bases lining up with TRBD2. This CDR3 region has 15 residues. J was trimmed by 2 bases and V by 2 bases; bases with no gene match: 6. CDR1 is SEHNR, CDR2 FQNEAQ, per germline (reference sequence). The CDR3 is CASSLTSGTPYEQYF. CDR3 in DNA: TGTGCCAGCAGCTTAACCAGCGGGACTCCCTACGAGCAGTACTTC.

Many counts were recorded for this clonotype. The chain has TRBV15 and TRBJ1-1; D remains ambiguous. In germline, CDR1 is LNHNV, CDR2 YYDKDF (reference sequence). V was clipped by 3 bases and J by 1 base, with 3 bases between them. This CDR3 is built from 12 residues. The CDR3 DNA reads as TGTGCCACCAGCAGCGGGAACACTGAAGCTTTCTTT. Translating gives CATSSGNTEAFF.

The rearrangement uses TRBV20-1 and TRBJ1-1; D possibly corresponds to TRBD1 (5 bases). This CDR3 contains 16 residues. V shed 6 bases and J shed 0 bases, with 20 bases lying between them. CDR1 DFQATT and CDR2 SNEGSKA come from the germline V gene (reference sequence). CDR3 sequence: CSAAGGKGLMNTEAFF. The CDR3 coding sequence is TGCAGTGCCGCCGGGGGGAAGGGCCTGATGAACACTGAAGCTTTCTTT.

The chain uses TRBV18 and TRBJ2-7; the D is unclear. The germline V and J ends were trimmed by 3 bases and 3 bases, with 15 bases remaining between them. This CDR3 region has 15 residues. CDR1 and CDR2 from the germline V gene are KGHSH and LQKENI. Written as DNA, the CDR3 is TGTGCCAGCTCACCCTCGGCCCGGGCCGTCTACGAGCAGTACTTC. Amino acid sequence: CASSPSARAVYEQYF.

CDR3 loop: CASSLEGGTEIQETQYF. The DNA for the CDR3 is TGTGCCAGCAGCTTGGAGGGTGGGACAGAGATACAAGAGACCCAGTACTTC. The rearrangement uses TRBV5-6 and TRBJ2-5; TRBD1 agrees at 7 bases. The CDR3 spans 17 residues. J lost 2 bases, V lost 0 bases, and 10 bases had no gene match. Germline assignment: CDR1 SGHDT and CDR2 YYEEEE.

Of note for this clonotype: Mismatch with germline at one junction end may stem from a read error. The chain recombines TRBV3-1 with TRBJ2-1; D is perhaps TRBD1 (5 bases). This CDR3 spans 17 amino acids. Germline loops: CDR1 LGHDT, CDR2 YNNKEL (reference sequence). The CDR3 DNA is TGTGCCTGCAGCCAAGATACAGGTTGGAGCTCCTACAATGAGCAGTTCTTC. Its translation is CACSQDTGWSSYNEQFF.

This clonotype was recorded at least ten times. CDR3 region: CSVPRESETQYF. The CDR3 nucleotides are TGCAGCGTCCCTAGGGAGTCGGAGACCCAGTACTTC. The chain carries TRBV29-1 and TRBJ2-5; D may be TRBD2 (5 bases). This CDR3 has 12 amino acids. The germline V gene encodes CDR1 SQVTM and CDR2 ANQGSEA. Trimming pared 6 bases from V and 5 bases from J, leaving 13 bases between.

The table lists this clonotype with a few counts. J is TRBJ1-2 and V is TRBV6-2 or TRBV6-3, with TRBD1 as a possible D gene (5 bases). Germline V lookup: CDR1 MNHEY, CDR2 SVGEGT. The germline V and J ends were trimmed by 4 bases and 3 bases, with 12 bases remaining between them. The CDR3 runs to 14 residues. The CDR3 DNA follows: TGTGCCAGCAGTTCACAGACAGCACACTATGGCTACACCTTC. Protein product: CASSSQTAHYGYTF.

This clonotype appeared a few times. J is TRBJ1-1 and V is TRBV10-3, with D possibly matching TRBD1 (5 bases). The germline CDR1 and CDR2 sequences are ENHRY and SYGVKD. V dropped 3 bases and J dropped 2 bases, with 13 bases sitting between them. The CDR3 runs 15 residues. DNA for the CDR3: TGTGCCATCAGTGATCAGGGCCTACGCAACACTGAAGCTTTCTTT. Translation gives CAISDQGLRNTEAFF.

This CDR3 reads CASSGTSVSYNEQFF. The CDR3 bases are TGTGCCAGCAGCGGTACTAGCGTCTCCTACAATGAGCAGTTCTTC. The chain couples TRBV9 to TRBJ2-1, with 7 positions matching TRBD2. CDR1 SGDLS and CDR2 YYNGEE come from the germline V gene. Trimming at V came to 3 bases and at J to 0 bases, leaving 3 bases not matched to a gene. The CDR3 runs 15 residues.

The chain recombines TRBV11-2 with TRBJ1-3; no clear D. The CDR3 is 16 residues long. From germline, CDR1 is SGHAT and CDR2 FQNNGV. The V and J ends lost 5 bases and 0 bases respectively, with 14 bases between them. The DNA for the CDR3 is TGTGCCAGCAGCCCCCTCTGGGCAGTCTCTGGAAACACCATATATTTT. Translating it yields CASSPLWAVSGNTIYF.

The table lists this clonotype with a few counts. The chain carries TRBV29-1 and TRBJ1-1, with TRBD1 identical over 10 bases. The CDR3 length is 14 residues. V shed 7 bases, J shed 0 bases, and the junction held 5 bases outside the gene matches. CDR1 and CDR2 (germline): SQVTM, ANQGSEA. The CDR3 DNA reads TGCAGCGCTCGGACAGGGGGGATGAACACTGAAGCTTTCTTT. Translated, it gives CSARTGGMNTEAFF.

The rearrangement joins TRBV7-2 to TRBJ2-7; the D gene is possibly TRBD1 (6 bases). This CDR3 contains 16 residues. The V and J ends lost 2 bases and 0 bases respectively, with 14 bases between them. CDR1 is SGHTA and CDR2 is FQGNSA in the germline V gene. This CDR3 reads CASSLNPGVSSYEQYF. The CDR3 nucleotides read TGTGCCAGCAGCTTAAATCCAGGGGTGAGCTCCTACGAGCAGTACTTC.

Remarks on this clonotype: Germline is not matched at one junction end, which may reflect a read error. This chain uses TRBV6-5 with TRBJ2-1; TRBD2 might be the D (7 bases). The CDR3 is made up of 13 amino acids. Germline V gives CDR1 MNHEY, CDR2 SVGAGI. Here the CDR3 DNA reads TGTGCCAGCAGTTCTCGCGGGGGCGCACCCAGGGTCTTC. Amino acid sequence: CASSSRGGAPRVF.

This clonotype was observed a handful of times. This chain links TRBV20-1 with TRBJ1-2, with a tentative D call TRBD1 (5 bases). Trimming cost V 4 bases and J 3 bases, with 12 bases left between them. Per the germline V gene, CDR1 is DFQATT and CDR2 is SNEGSKA (reference sequence). This CDR3 contains 13 residues. The CDR3 DNA sequence: TGCAGTGCTAAGTGGGCCAGGGACTATGGCTACACCTTC. Its protein is CSAKWARDYGYTF.

Ten or more counts support this clonotype. The chain joins TRBV10-3 to TRBJ1-1; D gene uncertain. The V and J ends lost 3 bases and 3 bases respectively, with 8 bases between them. Germline V CDR1 and CDR2: ENHRY, SYGVKD. The CDR3 has 13 amino acids. CDR3 in DNA: TGTGCCATCAGTGAAGGTAGGGACACTGAAGCTTTCTTT. Its translation is CAISEGRDTEAFF.

This clonotype was counted a few times. This rearrangement joins TRBV5-1 to TRBJ2-5, with 11 bases lining up with TRBD1. With 1 base clipped from V and 3 bases from J, the junction kept 5 bases outside the gene matches. Germline values: CDR1 SGHRS, CDR2 YFSETQ. The CDR3 extends over 16 amino acids. The CDR3 nucleotides read TGCGCCAGCAGCTTGACGGGGACAGGGGGTGAAGAGACCCAGTACTTC. Amino acids: CASSLTGTGGEETQYF. Drawing the rest from reference TRBV5-1 and TRBJ2-5, the complete variable domain is KAGVTQTPRYLIKTRGQQVTLSCSPISGHRSVSWYQQTPGQGLQFLFEYFSETQRNKGNFPGRFSGRQFSNSRSEMNVSTLELGDSALYLCASSLTGTGGEETQYFGPGTRLLVL.

This chain connects TRBV6-1 to TRBJ1-1; the match to TRBD1 covers 8 bases. With V trimmed by 7 bases and J by 2 bases, 6 bases remained unmatched. CDR3 length: 14 residues. Looked up from germline, CDR1 is MNHNS and CDR2 is SASEGT. CDR3 coding DNA: TGTGCCAGCACCGCGGACAGGGCCAACACTGAAGCTTTCTTT. Protein sequence: CASTADRANTEAFF.

Many counts were recorded for this clonotype. This chain uses TRBV20-1 with TRBJ2-3; D not certain. Germline loops: CDR1 DFQATT, CDR2 SNEGSKA (reference sequence). The CDR3 runs to 12 residues. V dropped 3 bases and J dropped 3 bases, with 7 bases sitting between them. CDR3 coding DNA: TGCAGTGCTAGTTTAAGTACAGATACGCAGTATTTT. Protein sequence: CSASLSTDTQYF.